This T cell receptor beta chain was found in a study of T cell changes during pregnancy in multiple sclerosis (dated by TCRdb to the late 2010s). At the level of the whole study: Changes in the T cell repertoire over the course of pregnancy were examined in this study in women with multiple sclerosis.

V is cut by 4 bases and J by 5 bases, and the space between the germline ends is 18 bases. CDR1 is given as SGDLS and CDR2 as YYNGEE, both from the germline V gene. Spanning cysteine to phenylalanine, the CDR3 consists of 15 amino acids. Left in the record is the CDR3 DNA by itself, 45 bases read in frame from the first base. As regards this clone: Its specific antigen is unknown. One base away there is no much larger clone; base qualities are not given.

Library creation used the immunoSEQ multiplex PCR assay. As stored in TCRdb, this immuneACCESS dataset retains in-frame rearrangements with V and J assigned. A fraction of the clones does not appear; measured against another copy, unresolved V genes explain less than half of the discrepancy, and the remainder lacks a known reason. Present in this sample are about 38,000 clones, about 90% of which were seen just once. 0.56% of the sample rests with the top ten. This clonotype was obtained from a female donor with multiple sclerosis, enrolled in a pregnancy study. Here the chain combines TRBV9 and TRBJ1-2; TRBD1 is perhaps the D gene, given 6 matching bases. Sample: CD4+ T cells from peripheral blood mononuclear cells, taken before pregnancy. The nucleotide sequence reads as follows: TGTGCCAGCAGCCCCGTAGGACAGATCAGTTATGGCTACACCTTC. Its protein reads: CASSPVGQISYGYTF.